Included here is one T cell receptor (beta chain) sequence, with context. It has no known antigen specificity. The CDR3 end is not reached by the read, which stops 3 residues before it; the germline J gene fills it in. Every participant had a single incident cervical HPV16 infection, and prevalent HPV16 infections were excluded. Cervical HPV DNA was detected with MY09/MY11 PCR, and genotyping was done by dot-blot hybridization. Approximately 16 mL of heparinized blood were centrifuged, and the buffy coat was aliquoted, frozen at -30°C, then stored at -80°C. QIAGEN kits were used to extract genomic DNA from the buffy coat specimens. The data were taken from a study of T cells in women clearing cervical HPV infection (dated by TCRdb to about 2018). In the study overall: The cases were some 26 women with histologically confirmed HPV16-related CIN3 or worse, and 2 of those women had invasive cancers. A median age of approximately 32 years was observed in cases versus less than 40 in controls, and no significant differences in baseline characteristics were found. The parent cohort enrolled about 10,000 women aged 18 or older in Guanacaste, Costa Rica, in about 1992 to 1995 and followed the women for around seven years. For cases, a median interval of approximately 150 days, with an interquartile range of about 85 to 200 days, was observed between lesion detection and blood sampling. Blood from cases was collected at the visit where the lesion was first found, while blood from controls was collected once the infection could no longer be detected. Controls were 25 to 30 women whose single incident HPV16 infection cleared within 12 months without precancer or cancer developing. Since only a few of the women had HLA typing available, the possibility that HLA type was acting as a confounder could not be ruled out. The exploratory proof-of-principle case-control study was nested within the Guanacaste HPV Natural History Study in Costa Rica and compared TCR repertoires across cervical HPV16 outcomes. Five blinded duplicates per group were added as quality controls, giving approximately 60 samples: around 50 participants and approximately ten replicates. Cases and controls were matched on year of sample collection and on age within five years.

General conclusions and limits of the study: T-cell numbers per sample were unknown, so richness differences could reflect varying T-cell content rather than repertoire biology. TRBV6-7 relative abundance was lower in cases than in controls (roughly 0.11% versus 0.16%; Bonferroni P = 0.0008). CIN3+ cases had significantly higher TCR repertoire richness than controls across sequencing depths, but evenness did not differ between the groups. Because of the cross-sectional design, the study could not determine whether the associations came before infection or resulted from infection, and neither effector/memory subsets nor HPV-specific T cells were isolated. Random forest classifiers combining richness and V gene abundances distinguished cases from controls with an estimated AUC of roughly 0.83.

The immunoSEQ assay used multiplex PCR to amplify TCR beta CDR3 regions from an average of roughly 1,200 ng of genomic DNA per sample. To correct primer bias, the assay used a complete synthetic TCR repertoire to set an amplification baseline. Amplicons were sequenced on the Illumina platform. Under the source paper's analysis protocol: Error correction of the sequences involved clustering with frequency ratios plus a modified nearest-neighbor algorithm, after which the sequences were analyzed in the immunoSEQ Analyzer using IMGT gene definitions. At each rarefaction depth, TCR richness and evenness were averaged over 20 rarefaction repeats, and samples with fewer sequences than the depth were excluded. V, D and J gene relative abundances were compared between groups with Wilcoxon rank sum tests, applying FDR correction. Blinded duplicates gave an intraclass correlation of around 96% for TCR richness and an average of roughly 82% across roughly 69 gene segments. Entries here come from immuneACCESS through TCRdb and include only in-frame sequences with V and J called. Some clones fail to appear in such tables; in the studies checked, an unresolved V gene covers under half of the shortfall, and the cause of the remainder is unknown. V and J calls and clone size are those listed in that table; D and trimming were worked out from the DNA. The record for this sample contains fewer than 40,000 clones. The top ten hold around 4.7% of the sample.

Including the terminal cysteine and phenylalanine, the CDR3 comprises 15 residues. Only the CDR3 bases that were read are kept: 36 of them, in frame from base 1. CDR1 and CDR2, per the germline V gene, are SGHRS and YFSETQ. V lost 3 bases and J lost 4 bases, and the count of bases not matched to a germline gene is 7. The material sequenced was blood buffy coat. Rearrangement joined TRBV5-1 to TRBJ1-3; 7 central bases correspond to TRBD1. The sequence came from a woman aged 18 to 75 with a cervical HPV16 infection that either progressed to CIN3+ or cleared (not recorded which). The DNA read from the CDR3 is TGCGCCAGCAGCTCCTCCTGGACAGGAGGAAACACC. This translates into CASSSSWTGGNT. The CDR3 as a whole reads CASSSSWTGGNTIYF.